Below, 18 T cell receptor beta chains from the same sample are listed, as sequenced in a study of blood T cell repertoires in COVID-19. Using immunoSEQ multiplex PCR, the repertoire was profiled, and TCRdb retains in-frame clones only, with some absent. Among roughly 250,000 clones listed, about 86% were seen once. Sequencing was performed on peripheral blood. Source of these receptors: a woman aged 55-70 years with active or convalescent COVID-19.

The chain uses TRBV29-1 and TRBJ1-1; D not certain. This CDR3 contains 11 residues. Germline V gene sequence: CDR1 SQVTM, CDR2 ANQGSEA. Trimming pared 3 bases from V and 2 bases from J, leaving 4 bases between. In DNA form, the CDR3 reads TGCAGCGTTGACAGAAACACTGAAGCTTTCTTT. Encoded protein: CSVDRNTEAFF.

This clone was counted ten times or more. DNA of the CDR3: TGTGCCAGCAGCGTAGCTGAATACGCGGGGGAAGAGACCCAGTACTTC. This sequence encodes CASSVAEYAGEETQYF. The J gene is TRBJ2-5, the V gene TRBV9; 7 bases agree with TRBD2. The CDR3 is 16 amino acids. V was clipped by 0 bases and J by 3 bases; unmatched bases: 8. Germline V gene data show CDR1 as SGDLS and CDR2 as YYNGEE.

This clone was recorded at least ten times. The CDR3 loop is CASSLGRVAGPYNEQFF. CDR3 DNA: TGTGCCAGCAGCTTAGGTCGGGTCGCGGGGCCCTACAATGAGCAGTTCTTC. The chain uses TRBV11-3 and TRBJ2-1, with D possibly matching TRBD2 (6 bases). The CDR3 consists of 17 residues. From germline, CDR1 is SGHNT and CDR2 YENEEA. V was trimmed by 1 base and J by 2 bases, leaving 15 bases between them.

The CDR3 region has the DNA TGTGCCAGCAGCTTAGACACCGGGACAGGGCAAGAGACCCAGTACTTC. It is translated as CASSLDTGTGQETQYF. This rearrangement joins TRBV11-2 to TRBJ2-5; 9 nucleotides agree with TRBD1. Germline V gene data show CDR1 as SGHAT and CDR2 as FQNNGV. Trimming at V came to 0 bases and at J to 2 bases, leaving 4 bases not matched to a gene. The CDR3 runs 16 residues.

The genes are TRBV5-8 and TRBJ2-5, with 7 bases that match TRBD1. The CDR3 has 16 residues. V lost 5 bases to trimming and J lost 2 bases; unmatched junction nucleotides: 12. CDR1 is SGHTS, CDR2 YDEGEE, per germline. The CDR3, as DNA: TGTGCCAGCAGGGAAGTAACAGGGGTCCATCAAGAGACCCAGTACTTC. It yields the protein CASREVTGVHQETQYF.

The chain is built from TRBV6-6 and TRBJ1-1; a weak D match, TRBD1 (6 bases). CDR3 length: 15 amino acids. From germline, CDR1 is MNHNY and CDR2 SVGAGI (reference sequence). Trimming cost V 8 bases and J 13 bases, with 29 bases left between them. This CDR3 reads CASGSSGHPRLSLFF. CDR3 nucleotides: TGTGCCAGCGGGTCGTCGGGACACCCCAGGTTATCGCTTTTCTTT.

This clone was detected a few times. The chain has TRBV12-1 and TRBJ1-3; TRBD1, the table's D call, lacks a check against the DNA. TRBV12-1 is a listed pseudogene. CDR3 length: 15 amino acids. The CDR3 protein is CASSFIGQSGNTIYF. The CDR3 DNA reads as TGTGCCAGCAGCTTTATCGGACAATCCGGAAACACCATATATTTT.

This clone was counted a few times. The rearrangement joins TRBV19 to TRBJ1-2; maybe TRBD1 (6 bases). The CDR3 has 14 residues. V lost 5 bases and J lost 8, with 18 bases in between. Germline-derived CDR1 and CDR2 are LNHDA and SQIVND (reference sequence). CDR3 nucleotide sequence: TGTGCCAGTAGTTTCTCGACAGGCCTCGGGGGCTACACCTTC. Protein product: CASSFSTGLGGYTF. The entire variable domain, with the rest obtained from reference TRBV19 and TRBJ1-2, is as follows: DGGITQSPKYLFRKEGQNVTLSCEQNLNHDAMYWYRQDPGQGLRLIYYSQIVNDFQKGDIAEGYSVSREKKESFPLTVTSAQKNPTAFYLCASSFSTGLGGYTFGSGTRLTVV.

V is TRBV6-5 and J is TRBJ2-7; D call uncertain. Trimming removed 4 bases from V and 3 bases from J, with 10 bases in between. This CDR3 has 13 amino acids. Germline-derived CDR1 and CDR2 are MNHEY and SVGAGI. The CDR3 DNA reads TGTGCCAGCAGTTCCGGTCGGTACTACGAGCAGTACTTC. Translation: CASSSGRYYEQYF.

The J gene is TRBJ2-7, the V gene TRBV3-1 (or the pseudogene TRBV3-2), with TRBD2 matching 15 bases. The CDR3 has 15 amino acids. Trimming cost V 3 bases and J 3 bases; bases outside gene matches: 0. Germline lookup yields CDR1 LGHDT and CDR2 YNNKEL (reference sequence). CDR3 coding DNA: TGTGCCAGCAGCCAGGGACTAGCGGGGGGCTACGAGCAGTACTTC. Translated: CASSQGLAGGYEQYF.

The chain joins TRBV11-2 to TRBJ2-1, with 13 bases that match TRBD2. The CDR3 extends over 18 amino acids. In germline, CDR1 is SGHAT, CDR2 FQNNGV. J was trimmed by 4 bases and V by 6 bases; bases with no gene match: 12. The DNA of the CDR3 is TGTGCCAGCAGGGGACTAGCGGGGAACACCAGACAATACAATGAGCAGTTCTTC. Protein sequence: CASRGLAGNTRQYNEQFF. The whole variable domain, remainder taken from reference TRBV11-2 and TRBJ2-1, is EAGVAQSPRYKIIEKRQSVAFWCNPISGHATLYWYQQILGQGPKLLIQFQNNGVVDDSQLPKDRFSAERLKGVDSTLKIQPAKLEDSAVYLCASRGLAGNTRQYNEQFFGPGTRLTVL.

The chain has TRBV5-1 and TRBJ2-7; 8 nucleotides line up with TRBD1. The CDR3 runs to 15 residues. Germline loops: CDR1 SGHRS, CDR2 YFSETQ. J was trimmed by 4 bases and V by 6 bases; bases with no gene match: 12. For the CDR3, the DNA is TGCGCCAGCAACTATCAGGGGGCTAGTGGGTACGAGCAGTACTTC. It is translated as CASNYQGASGYEQYF.

The chain joins TRBV18 to TRBJ1-5, with D perhaps TRBD1 (6 bases). CDR3 size: 17 residues. Trimming removed 3 bases from V and 0 bases from J, with 15 bases in between. Germline V CDR1 and CDR2: KGHSH, LQKENI. CDR3 amino acids: CASSPEGQTYSNQPQHF. DNA of the CDR3: TGTGCCAGCTCACCCGAGGGACAAACTTATAGCAATCAGCCCCAGCATTTT.

The CDR3, as DNA: TGTGCCAGCAGCAAGGATTGGCGGGGAGATGAGCAGTACTTC. The encoded protein is CASSKDWRGDEQYF. V usage is TRBV7-6 and J usage is TRBJ2-7, with D possibly TRBD2 on 6 matching bases. Trimming took off 5 bases at V and 7 bases at J, with 18 bases between the two ends. CDR3 length: 14 amino acids. Germline CDR1 SGHVS, CDR2 FNYEAQ. Combining the CDR3 with reference TRBV7-6 and TRBJ2-7 gives the whole variable domain GAGVSQSPRYKVTKRGQDVALRCDPISGHVSLYWYRQALGQGPEFLTYFNYEAQQDKSGLPNDRFSAERPEGSISTLTIQRTEQRDSAMYRCASSKDWRGDEQYFGPGTRLTVT.

The chain couples TRBV20-1 to TRBJ1-2; D gene uncertain. Germline loops: CDR1 DFQATT, CDR2 SNEGSKA (reference sequence). The CDR3 consists of 11 residues. V dropped 3 bases and J dropped 7 bases, with 9 bases sitting between them. The DNA of the CDR3 is TGCAGTGCTAGGGGAGAGGGTGGCTACACCTTC. Protein: CSARGEGGYTF.

Only a few counts were recorded for this clone. The chain has TRBV5-5 and TRBJ2-7; 7 bases map to TRBD2. J gave up 2 bases and V 0 bases, and 8 bases lay outside the gene matches. Germline assignment: CDR1 SGHKS and CDR2 YYEKEE (reference sequence). This CDR3 contains 16 residues. The CDR3 coding sequence is TGTGCCAGCAGCTTGGAGGGTGCCGGGGGGACCTACGAGCAGTACTTC. Protein: CASSLEGAGGTYEQYF.

The V gene is TRBV11-3, the J gene TRBJ2-2, with D tentatively TRBD1 (6 bases). This CDR3 has 15 residues. The V gene's germline CDR1 is SGHNT and CDR2 YENEEA. The V end lost 4 bases, the J end lost 3 bases, and 12 bases lay between the germline ends. The CDR3 bases are TGTGCCAGCAGCTCCCGGACAGAATACACCGGGGAGCTGTTTTTT. Protein product: CASSSRTEYTGELFF.

The gene calls are TRBV6-5 and TRBJ1-2; 8 nucleotides match TRBD1. Germline values: CDR1 MNHEY, CDR2 SVGAGI. This CDR3 has 14 residues. Trimming at V came to 10 bases and at J to 4 bases, leaving 11 bases not matched to a gene. This chain's CDR3 is CATTPDRAAYGYTF. The CDR3 DNA reads TGTGCCACCACCCCGGACAGGGCTGCCTATGGCTACACCTTC.